Listed here is a single T cell receptor (beta chain). Its specificity is not known. These data are taken from a study of shared clonotypes between healthy human individuals. Study observations and caveats: Memory subsets generally showed smaller estimated richness than naive subsets did.

Sequencing used immunoSEQ multiplex PCR; TCRdb keeps in-frame clones, though not all of them. The sample lists 2.5 million or so clones, 85% to 95% occurring once. The CDR3 extends over 13 amino acids. Looked up from germline, CDR1 is ENHRY and CDR2 is SYGVKD. The V and J ends lost 3 bases and 2 bases, in that order; junction bases with no gene match: 1. The receptor was isolated from a young man in good health. The chain carries TRBV10-3 and TRBJ2-7; TRBD1 agrees at 7 bases. The specimen was naive CD4+ T cells sorted from blood. The subset was: CD45RA+ positively selected. The CDR3 coding sequence is TGTGCCATCAGTGATGACAGGGCCTACGAGCAGTACTTC. It specifies CAISDDRAYEQYF.